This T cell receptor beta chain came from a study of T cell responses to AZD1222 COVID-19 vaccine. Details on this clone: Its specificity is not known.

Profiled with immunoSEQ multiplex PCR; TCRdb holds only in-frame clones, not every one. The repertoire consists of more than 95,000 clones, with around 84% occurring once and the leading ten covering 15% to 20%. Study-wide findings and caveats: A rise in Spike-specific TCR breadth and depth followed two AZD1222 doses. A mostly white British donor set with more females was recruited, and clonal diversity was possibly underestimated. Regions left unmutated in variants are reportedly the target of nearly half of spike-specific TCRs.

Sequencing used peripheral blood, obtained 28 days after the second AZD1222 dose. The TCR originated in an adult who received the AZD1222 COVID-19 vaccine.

CDR3 amino acids: CASSELIINREGEYNTEAFF. The CDR3 DNA is TGTGCCAGCAGTGAACTTATCATCAACAGGGAAGGGGAGTATAACACTGAAGCTTTCTTT. This chain joins TRBV2 and TRBJ1-1; perhaps TRBD1 as D (6 bases). The V end lost 2 bases, the J end lost 2 bases, and 27 bases lay between the germline ends. Per germline, CDR1 SNHLY and CDR2 FYNNEI. The CDR3 covers 20 residues.